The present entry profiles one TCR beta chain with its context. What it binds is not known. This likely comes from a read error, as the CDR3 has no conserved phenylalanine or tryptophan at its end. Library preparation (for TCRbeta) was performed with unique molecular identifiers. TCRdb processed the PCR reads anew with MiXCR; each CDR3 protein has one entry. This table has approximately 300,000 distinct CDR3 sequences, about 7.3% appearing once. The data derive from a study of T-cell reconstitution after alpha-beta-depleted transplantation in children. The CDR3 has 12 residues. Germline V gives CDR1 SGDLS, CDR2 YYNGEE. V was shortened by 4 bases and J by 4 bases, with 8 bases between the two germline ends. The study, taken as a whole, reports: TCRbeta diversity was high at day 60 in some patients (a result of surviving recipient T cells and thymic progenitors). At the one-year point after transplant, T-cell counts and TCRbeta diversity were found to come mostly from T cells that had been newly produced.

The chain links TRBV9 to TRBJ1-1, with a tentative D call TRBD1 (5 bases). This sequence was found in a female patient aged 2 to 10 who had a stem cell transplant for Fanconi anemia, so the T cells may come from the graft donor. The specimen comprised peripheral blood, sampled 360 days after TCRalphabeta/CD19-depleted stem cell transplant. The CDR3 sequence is CASSKTATEAFI. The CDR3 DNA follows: TGTGCCAGCAGCAAGACAGCCACTGAAGCTTTCATT.